A single T cell receptor beta chain is shown here with its context. The antigen is undetermined. The source of the sample is a study of cytomegalovirus exposure and HLA in healthy donors. General study findings and limits: A later analysis revealed that TCR association rates differed between HLA loci, peaking at DRB1 and bottoming out at HLA-C. A missense DCLRE1C variant was associated with V- and J-gene trimming of TCR beta chains in a later analysis, and an independent cohort replicated the association.

With 60 Vbeta and 13 Jbeta primers, the PCR was carried out. Clones were sequenced by immunoSEQ multiplex PCR, and TCRdb holds only the in-frame ones, with some missing. The repertoire holds about 190,000 clones, with about 88% as singletons. V dropped 0 bases and J dropped 7; count of bases not matched to a gene: 12. The germline V gene has CDR1 MGHRA and CDR2 YSYEKL. The CDR3 loop spans 16 amino acids. The gene calls are TRBV4-1 and TRBJ2-7; 7 bases fit TRBD2. The sequenced material came from PBMCs. The receptor was derived from a woman aged 18-29 years in good health and CMV-seronegative. CDR3 bases: TGCGCCAGCAGCCAAGATCCGGGACTACGTTTGAGGGAGCAGTACTTC. Translating gives CASSQDPGLRLREQYF.